The present T cell receptor (beta chain) was sequenced within a study of blood T cell repertoires in COVID-19 (dated by TCRdb to 2020 to 2022). Broadly, across the study: The collaborator samples originated in the United States, Italy and Spain and spanned the acute and convalescent phases of COVID-19. A freely available public database, intended as a resource for researchers studying the immune response to SARS-CoV-2, is where the repertoires were released. The material from the prospective study consisted of cDNA or gDNA derived from T cells, B-cell-depleted T cells, or PBMCs. The samples were drawn from the first 160 participants of the ongoing ImmuneRACE study and from 1,200 or so subjects provided by 6 global collaborators. The sample metadata nearly always contained a de-identified subject ID, COVID-19 status, age in years and sex. HLA class I and class II types, where available, came from metadata supplied by the sample provider rather than from assay-based typing. Deeply sampled blood TCRbeta repertoires from subjects exposed to, actively infected with, or recovered from COVID-19 were included in the dataset.

About this clone: The clone's antigen remains unknown. No much larger clone exists at a distance of one base, and base qualities are not known.

Trimmed from V: 3 bases; trimmed from J: 7 bases; junction bases lacking a gene match: 8. Taken from the germline V gene, the CDR1 and CDR2 loops are SGHRS and YFSETQ. Inclusive of the bounding cysteine and phenylalanine, the CDR3 is 15 residues long. The entry retains the CDR3 DNA only, 45 bases that are in frame from base 1. TCRbeta CDR3 regions were amplified from genomic DNA by means of the immunoSEQ Assay, a bias-controlled multiplex PCR. In the original analysis: Nucleated cell counts per sample were estimated from amplification of reference gene primers within the assay. To quantify the absolute abundance of each unique TCRbeta CDR3 rearrangement, sequence reads were collapsed and filtered. For each sample, productive Simpson clonality was calculated as the square root of Simpson's diversity index across productive rearrangements. The table comes from immuneACCESS by way of TCRdb, which keeps in-frame sequences with V and J called. Part of the clones is missing from these tables; in studies checked, under half for an unresolved V gene and the rest for unknown reasons. V, J and clone size reflect that table, while D and trimming were determined from the DNA. In all, the sample holds roughly 290,000 clones, and approximately 86% of those were seen once. The ten biggest clones cover roughly 2.1% of the sample.

A second Seattle source provided samples from volunteer blood donors who had recovered from COVID-19. The collaborating institutions used their own protocols to collect whole blood in K2EDTA tubes. For TCRbeta analysis, collaborator samples were shipped as frozen whole blood, as isolated PBMCs, or as DNA extracted from either sample type. Overall study outcomes, separate from this receptor: The quantity of clinical and demographic metadata differed by source and by participant and was supplied without curation.

This clonotype was sampled from a woman aged 25 to 45 who had recovered from COVID-19. Sequenced input: peripheral blood. The V gene is TRBV5-1 and the J gene is TRBJ2-7; the junction holds 12 bases that match TRBD1. This receptor carries the CDR3 CASSSGTGGAGEQYF. The nucleotide sequence reads TGCGCCAGCAGCTCCGGGACAGGGGGCGCGGGGGAGCAGTACTTC.